The rows below give T cell receptor beta chains drawn from one sample of a study of blood T cell repertoires in COVID-19. Libraries were prepared by immunoSEQ multiplex PCR; TCRdb keeps only in-frame clonotypes and omits some of them. The sample contains a few hundred thousand clones, around 83% of which appear only once. The sequencing input was peripheral blood. Receptors originate from a woman aged 50 to 60 with acute or convalescent COVID-19. The CDR3 runs from the conserved cysteine through the conserved F or W. Each record gives: D gene, J gene, clone size, V gene, CDR3 protein, CDR3 DNA. The D gene is left open where the match is weak. A row's size may be missing; if present it is once, few, many or a size class.

- | TRBJ1-4 | - | TRBV5-1 | CASSLVRAGAWEKLFF | TGCGCCAGCAGCTTGGTCCGGGCAGGGGCGTGGGAAAAACTGTTTTTT
- | TRBJ1-6 | - | TRBV19 | CASRVPGPGSPLHF | TGTGCCAGTAGAGTCCCAGGGCCAGGGTCACCCCTCCACTTT
- | TRBJ1-1 | few | TRBV12-5 | CASGLVPGITEAFF | TGTGCTAGTGGTTTGGTACCGGGGATCACTGAAGCTTTCTTT
TRBD2 | TRBJ2-7 | few | TRBV3-1/TRBV3-2 | CASSQMGGEQYF | TGTGCCAGCAGCCAAATGGGGGGGGAGCAGTACTTC
- | TRBJ2-7 | - | TRBV23-1 | CASSQLIGQYF | TGCGCCAGCAGTCAATTAATCGGGCAGTACTTC
TRBD1 | TRBJ2-3 | - | TRBV29-1 | CSVTGTGGADTQYF | TGCAGCGTAACCGGGACAGGGGGGGCAGATACGCAGTATTTT
TRBD1 | TRBJ1-2 | - | TRBV5-8 | CASSSPGQGPYGYTF | TGTGCCAGCAGCTCACCGGGACAGGGCCCGTATGGCTACACCTTC
TRBD1 | TRBJ1-1 | few | TRBV5-1 | CASSAATGVVFTEAFF | TGCGCCAGCAGCGCCGCGACAGGGGTAGTATTCACTGAAGCTTTCTTT
TRBD1 | TRBJ2-7 | - | TRBV6-5 | CASSPGTGSSYEQYF | TGTGCCAGCAGTCCAGGGACAGGGAGCTCCTACGAGCAGTACTTC
- | TRBJ2-6 | - | TRBV5-1 | CASSFTTTASGANVLTF | TGCGCCAGCAGCTTCACTACGACAGCTTCTGGGGCCAACGTCCTGACTTTC
- | TRBJ2-7 | few | TRBV5-5 | CASSLARENYEQYF | TGTGCCAGCAGCTTGGCGAGGGAAAATTACGAGCAGTACTTC
- | TRBJ2-1 | - | TRBV24-1 | CATSDPDRPPYNEQFF | TGTGCCACCAGTGACCCCGACAGGCCACCCTACAATGAGCAGTTCTTC
- | TRBJ1-2 | - | TRBV30 | CAWSIQVSAYGYTF | TGTGCCTGGAGCATCCAGGTGTCGGCCTATGGCTACACCTTC
TRBD1 | TRBJ2-5 | - | TRBV5-1 | CASSRGGQGETQYF | TGCGCCAGCAGTAGGGGGGGACAGGGAGAGACCCAGTACTTC
- | TRBJ1-4 | - | TRBV10-3 | CAISVNGGDNEKLFF | TGTGCCATCAGTGTGAACGGGGGGGATAATGAAAAACTGTTTTTT
TRBD1 | TRBJ1-2 | once | TRBV20-1 | CSASVGTGNYGYTF | TGCAGTGCTAGTGTTGGGACAGGGAACTATGGCTACACCTTC